This T cell receptor (beta chain) appears in the sequencing data of a study of blood T cell repertoires in COVID-19. Study-level information: T cells, B-cell-depleted T cells, or PBMCs supplied cDNA or gDNA.

Profiling relied on immunoSEQ multiplex PCR, and the TCRdb table lists in-frame clones only, not all of them. The table lists a few hundred thousand clones, around 90% of them singletons. The specimen was peripheral blood. This TCR was recovered from a woman in her 70s with active or convalescent COVID-19.

The CDR3 loop is CSVRTDIEKLFF. CDR3 nucleotide sequence: TGCAGCGTGAGGACAGATATCGAAAAACTGTTTTTT. The chain employs TRBV29-1 and TRBJ1-4; D perhaps matches TRBD1 (6 bases). The CDR3 has 12 amino acids. Germline lookup yields CDR1 SQVTM and CDR2 ANQGSEA. V was cut by 6 bases and J by 8 bases, with 13 bases left in between.